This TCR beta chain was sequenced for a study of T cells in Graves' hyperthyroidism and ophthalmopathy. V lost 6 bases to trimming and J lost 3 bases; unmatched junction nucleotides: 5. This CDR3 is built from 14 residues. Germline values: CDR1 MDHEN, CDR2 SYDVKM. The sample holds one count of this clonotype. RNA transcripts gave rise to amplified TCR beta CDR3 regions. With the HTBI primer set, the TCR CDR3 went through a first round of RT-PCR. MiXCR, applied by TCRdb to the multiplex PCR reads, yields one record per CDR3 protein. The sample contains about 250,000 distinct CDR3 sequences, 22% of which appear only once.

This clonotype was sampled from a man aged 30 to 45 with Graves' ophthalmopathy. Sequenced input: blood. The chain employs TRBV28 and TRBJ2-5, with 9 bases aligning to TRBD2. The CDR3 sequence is CASSRLAEKETQYF. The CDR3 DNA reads TGTGCCAGCAGCCGACTAGCGGAAAAAGAGACCCAGTACTTC.